The 2 T cell receptor beta chains in this list originate from one sample, sequenced in a study of blood T cell repertoires in COVID-19. Profiling relied on immunoSEQ multiplex PCR, and the TCRdb table lists in-frame clones only, not all of them. The sample records over 300,000 clones, just over 85% being singletons. Sequenced input: PBMCs or T cells enriched from blood (not recorded which). The receptors shown here come from a young woman who had recovered from COVID-19.

This sequence joins TRBV14 and TRBJ2-1; a possible D gene is TRBD1 (5 bases). Germline V gene data show CDR1 as SGHDN and CDR2 as FVKESK. V was pared by 2 bases and J by 1 base, with 12 bases between. There are 16 residues in the CDR3. CDR3 coding DNA: TGTGCCAGCAGCCAATTACGACAGCGATCCTACAATGAGCAGTTCTTC. Translation gives CASSQLRQRSYNEQFF.

The chain joins TRBV14 to TRBJ2-1; D gene ambiguous. There are 12 residues in the CDR3. Looked up from germline, CDR1 is SGHDN and CDR2 is FVKESK. V lost 1 base, J lost 4 bases, and 2 bases lay in between. Here the CDR3 DNA reads TGTGCCAGCAGCCAAGCTTACAATGAGCAGTTCTTC. Translated, it gives CASSQAYNEQFF.